Listed here are 22 T cell receptor beta chains from one sample, sequenced in a study of blood T cells in healthy people across ages. The second PCR ran 7 to 11 cycles with a sample-barcoded 5' primer and J-beta primers. In TCRdb, the 5' RACE reads were re-called with MiXCR into one record per CDR3 protein. The sample has around 1,500,000 distinct CDR3 sequences, under 30% seen once; the top ten hold more than 6%. Specimen: blood. Source of these receptors: a woman aged 25-40 years in good health.

This clonotype has more than one count but fewer than ten. The chain employs TRBV7-7 and TRBJ2-7; weak D call: TRBD2 (5 bases). Germline V lookup: CDR1 SSHAT, CDR2 FNYEAQ (reference sequence). Trimming shortened V by 5 bases and J by 6 bases, and 14 bases separated the two germline ends. The CDR3 extends over 13 amino acids. The CDR3, as DNA: TGTGCCAGCAGCCGGGATCGTTGGGGCGAGCAGTACTTC. Residues: CASSRDRWGEQYF.

This chain links TRBV20-1 with TRBJ1-2, with TRBD1 identical over 9 bases. With 6 bases clipped from V and 4 bases from J, the junction kept 6 bases outside the gene matches. The CDR3 is 13 residues long. The germline V gene has CDR1 DFQATT and CDR2 SNEGSKA (reference sequence). In nucleotides, the CDR3 is TGCAGTGCGCCGGGACAGGGAGGCTATGGCTACACCTTC. Protein sequence: CSAPGQGGYGYTF.

Of note for this clonotype: Its ends do not fully match the called genes, so a read error is possible. This chain connects TRBV27 to TRBJ2-6; maybe TRBD1 (6 bases). Looked up from germline, CDR1 is MNHEY and CDR2 is SMNVEV (reference sequence). This CDR3 spans 16 amino acids. This CDR3 is CAGSLLGASGANVLTF. CDR3 nucleotide sequence: TGTGCCGGCAGTTTGTTGGGGGCTTCTGGGGCCAACGTCCTGACTTTC.

This sequence joins TRBV12-3 or TRBV12-4 and TRBJ1-1; possible D gene TRBD1, 5 bases. Trimming removed 6 bases from V and 3 bases from J, with 17 bases in between. This CDR3 region has 15 residues. The CDR3 DNA reads as TGTGCCAGCAGGCCCCTTTGGGGGGGATACACTGAAGCTTTCTTT. Translating it yields CASRPLWGGYTEAFF.

This clonotype was observed at least ten times. The chain recombines TRBV12-3 or TRBV12-4 with TRBJ2-7; D call uncertain. The V and J ends lost 3 bases and 1 base respectively, with 13 bases between them. CDR3 length equals 15 residues. In nucleotides, the CDR3 is TGTGCCAGCAGTTTGGATCGGTTCAGTTCCTACGAGCAGTACTTC. Translating it yields CASSLDRFSSYEQYF.

This chain joins TRBV20-1 and TRBJ1-3; no clear D. The germline V and J ends were trimmed by 0 bases and 0 bases, with 15 bases remaining between them. Germline CDR1 and CDR2: DFQATT and SNEGSKA (reference sequence). The CDR3 totals 17 residues. The CDR3 protein is CSAREWGGLISGNTIYF. CDR3 nucleotide sequence: TGCAGTGCTAGAGAGTGGGGAGGATTAATCTCTGGAAACACCATATATTTT.

This clonotype was detected ten times or more. CDR3 in amino acids: CASSVGAGAVKNIQYF. The CDR3 DNA sequence: TGTGCCAGCAGCGTAGGGGCTGGGGCCGTCAAAAACATTCAGTACTTC. The genes are TRBV9 and TRBJ2-4; TRBD1 might be the D (5 bases). Per germline, CDR1 SGDLS and CDR2 YYNGEE. Trimming removed 0 bases from V and 3 bases from J, with 13 bases in between. The CDR3 length is 16 residues. Complete variable domain (other parts from reference TRBV9 and TRBJ2-4): DSGVTQTPKHLITATGQRVTLRCSPRSGDLSVYWYQQSLDQGLQFLIQYYNGEERAKGNILERFSAQQFPDLHSELNLSSLELGDSALYFCASSVGAGAVKNIQYFGAGTRLSVL.

This clonotype was detected only a few times. The chain recombines TRBV6-1 with TRBJ1-2; the D gene is possibly TRBD1 (6 bases). The V gene lost 4 bases and the J gene lost 4 bases, with 16 bases spanning the gap. The CDR3 spans 15 residues. Germline CDR1 and CDR2: MNHNS and SASEGT. CDR3 nucleotide sequence: TGTGCCAGCAGTGCCTCCAGGGGCTTTGGCTATGGCTACACCTTC. Its translation: CASSASRGFGYGYTF.

This clonotype was observed at least ten times. The CDR3 here is CASSLGGGGVTISYEQYF. CDR3 DNA sequence: TGTGCCAGCAGCTTAGGAGGCGGGGGGGTTACGATCAGCTACGAGCAGTACTTC. The chain has TRBV7-2 and TRBJ2-7, with 9 positions matching TRBD2. From germline, CDR1 is SGHTA and CDR2 FQGNSA. Trimming at V came to 1 base and at J to 3 bases, leaving 13 bases not matched to a gene. CDR3 length: 18 amino acids. The full variable domain, rest sourced from reference TRBV7-2 and TRBJ2-7, is GAGVSQSPSNKVTEKGKDVELRCDPISGHTALYWYRQSLGQGLEFLIYFQGNSAPDKSGLPSDRFSAERTGGSVSTLTIQRTQQEDSAVYLCASSLGGGGVTISYEQYFGPGTRLTVT.

This clonotype was recorded once. The rearrangement uses TRBV5-1 and TRBJ1-4; the D is unclear. The germline gives CDR1 SGHRS, CDR2 YFSETQ. The CDR3 is 13 residues long. V dropped 4 bases and J dropped 3 bases, with 7 bases sitting between them. The chain's CDR3 is CASSPVSNEKLFF. CDR3 nucleotides: TGCGCCAGCAGCCCGGTTTCTAATGAAAAACTGTTTTTT.

This clonotype was detected a few times. The gene calls are TRBV12-3 or TRBV12-4 and TRBJ1-2, with 7 bases fitting TRBD1. V shed 7 bases, J shed 6 bases, and the junction held 14 bases outside the gene matches. The CDR3 contains 15 residues. CDR3 DNA: TGTGCCAGCAAACTAGCCGGACAGGAGAGCCATGGCTACACCTTC. This codes for CASKLAGQESHGYTF.

V usage is TRBV12-3 or TRBV12-4 and J usage is TRBJ1-2, with D uncertain. The CDR3 spans 15 residues. V was cut by 5 bases and J by 3 bases, with 16 bases left in between. The CDR3 is CASSPRRRFDYGYTF. For the CDR3, the DNA is TGTGCCAGCAGTCCCCGCAGGAGGTTTGACTATGGCTACACCTTC.

This clonotype came up a few times. The chain is built from TRBV4-3 and TRBJ2-2; 8 positions match TRBD2. There are 17 residues in the CDR3. V lost 0 bases, J lost 1 base, and 4 bases stayed unmatched. CDR1 and CDR2 (germline): LGHNA, YSLEER. CDR3 residues: CASSQDELAVNTGELFF. The CDR3 DNA reads TGCGCCAGCAGCCAAGATGAACTAGCGGTGAACACCGGGGAGCTGTTTTTT.

The chain's CDR3 is CASSYRVGAYEQYF. CDR3 nucleotide sequence: TGTGCCAGCAGTTACAGGGTCGGCGCCTACGAGCAGTACTTC. This chain connects TRBV6-2 or TRBV6-3 to TRBJ2-7; D unclear. The CDR3 totals 14 residues. Germline values: CDR1 MNHEY, CDR2 SVGEGT. Trimming took 2 bases from V and 2 from J, leaving 10 bases between them.

This chain links TRBV12-3 or TRBV12-4 with TRBJ2-5; D might be TRBD2 (5 bases). This CDR3 is 13 amino acids long. V was cut by 3 bases and J by 11 bases, with 16 bases left in between. In nucleotides, the CDR3 is TGTGCCAGCAGTTTCGCTGATATGGGAGAGCAGTACTTC. It encodes CASSFADMGEQYF.

The V gene is TRBV12-3 or TRBV12-4, the J gene TRBJ1-6, with D unclear. The CDR3 is 14 residues long. The germline V and J ends were trimmed by 2 bases and 4 bases, with 6 bases remaining between them. CDR3 sequence reads: CASSLQQYNSPLHF. In nucleotides, the CDR3 is TGTGCCAGCAGTTTACAACAGTATAATTCACCCCTCCACTTT.

As to this clonotype: One base away lies a much larger clone, so this may be a sequencing read error. V usage is TRBV7-2 and J usage is TRBJ2-1; no firm D call. Gene TRBJ2-7 matches the end of the DNA better, so the J call may be wrong. Germline loops: CDR1 SGHTA, CDR2 FQGNSA. CDR3 length: 13 amino acids. CDR3 residues: CASSYGPNNEQYF. The CDR3 nucleotides are TGTGCCAGCAGTTACGGGCCCAACAATGAGCAGTACTTC.

The chain couples TRBV7-9 to TRBJ1-1; a weak D match, TRBD1 (5 bases). V gave up 5 bases and J gave up 3 bases, with 13 bases separating them. The V gene's germline CDR1 is SEHNR and CDR2 FQNEAQ (reference sequence). The CDR3 sequence is 14 residues long. CDR3 in amino acids: CASSPFGTDTEAFF. The CDR3, as DNA: TGTGCCAGCAGCCCCTTCGGGACGGACACTGAAGCTTTCTTT.

The chain links TRBV27 to TRBJ2-7; TRBD1 is a possible D gene (6 bases). The length of the CDR3 is 12 residues. Germline V lookup: CDR1 MNHEY, CDR2 SMNVEV (reference sequence). V lost 6 bases, J lost 7 bases, and 13 bases lay in between. DNA of the CDR3: TGTGCCAGCAGGGGGGACACCCGGGAGCAGTACTTC. Translation: CASRGDTREQYF.

Here the CDR3 reads CASSPVSASSYNEQFF. CDR3 DNA sequence: TGTGCCAGCAGCCCCGTGTCAGCGAGCTCCTACAATGAGCAGTTCTTC. The J gene is TRBJ2-1, the V gene TRBV7-2, with D unclear. CDR1 and CDR2 (germline): SGHTA, FQGNSA. The CDR3 runs 16 residues. V lost 5 bases and J lost 0, with 14 bases in between.

This chain joins TRBV20-1 and TRBJ2-5; tentatively, D is TRBD1 (6 bases). V lost 5 bases and J lost 1, with 20 bases in between. There are 16 residues in the CDR3. From germline, CDR1 is DFQATT and CDR2 SNEGSKA (reference sequence). The chain's CDR3 is CSAPDRSSGAQETQYF. CDR3 sequence (DNA): TGCAGTGCTCCAGATCGCTCTTCAGGGGCCCAAGAGACCCAGTACTTC.

The chain uses TRBV3-1 and TRBJ2-5; 11 nucleotides align to TRBD2. Trimming took 0 bases from V and 6 from J; bases not matched to a gene: 15. This CDR3 is 19 amino acids long. Looked up from germline, CDR1 is LGHDT and CDR2 is YNNKEL (reference sequence). The CDR3 protein is CASSQDIAGGPRGMKTQYF. CDR3 DNA sequence: TGTGCCAGCAGCCAAGACATAGCGGGAGGGCCTCGGGGTATGAAGACCCAGTACTTC.